This TCR beta chain was retrieved from a study of blood T cell repertoires in COVID-19. With 6 bases clipped from V and 2 bases from J, the junction kept 6 bases outside the gene matches. In germline, CDR1 is KGHDR, CDR2 SFDVKD. There are 15 residues in the CDR3. Sequenced by immunoSEQ multiplex PCR; TCRdb stores in-frame clones only, minus some. The sample yields 170,000 or so clones, around 86% seen once. The receptor's source is a woman between 65 and 79 years old with COVID-19, enrolled during active disease. The J gene is TRBJ2-3, the V gene TRBV24-1; TRBD1 matches 8 bases. The sequenced material came from peripheral blood. For the CDR3, the DNA is TGTGCCACCAGTCGAGGACAGGGTGCCACAGATACGCAGTATTTT. Translating gives CATSRGQGATDTQYF.